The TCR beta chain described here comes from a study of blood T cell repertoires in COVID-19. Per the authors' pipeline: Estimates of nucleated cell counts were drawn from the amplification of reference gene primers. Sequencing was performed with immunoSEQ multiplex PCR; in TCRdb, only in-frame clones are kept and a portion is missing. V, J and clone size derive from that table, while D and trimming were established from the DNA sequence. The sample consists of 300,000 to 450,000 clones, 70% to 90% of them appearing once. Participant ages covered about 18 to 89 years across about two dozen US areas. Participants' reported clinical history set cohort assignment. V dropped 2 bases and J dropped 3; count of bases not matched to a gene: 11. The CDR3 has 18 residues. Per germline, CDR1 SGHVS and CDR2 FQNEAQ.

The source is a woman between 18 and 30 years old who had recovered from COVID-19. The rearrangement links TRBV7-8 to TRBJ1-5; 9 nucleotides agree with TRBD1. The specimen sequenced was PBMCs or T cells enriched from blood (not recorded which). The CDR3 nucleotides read TGTGCCAGCAGCTTATCTCTCCCCGGGACAGGGCTCAATCAGCCCCAGCATTTT. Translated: CASSLSLPGTGLNQPQHF. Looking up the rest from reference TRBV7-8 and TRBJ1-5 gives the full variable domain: GAGVSQSPRYKVAKRGQDVALRCDPISGHVSLFWYQQALGQGPEFLTYFQNEAQLDKSGLPSDRFFAERPEGSVSTLKIQRTQQEDSAVYLCASSLSLPGTGLNQPQHFGDGTRLSIL.